The source of this TCR beta chain is a study of blood T cell repertoires in COVID-19. At the level of the study: Some COVID-19 samples were acute and others convalescent; all came from the United States, Italy and Spain. PBMCs, B-cell-depleted T cells, or T cells provided the cDNA or gDNA that made up the material.

CDR3 length: 13 amino acids. The V and J ends lost 3 bases and 6 bases respectively, with 15 bases between them. Germline CDR1 reads DFQATT; CDR2 reads SNEGSKA (reference sequence). Authors' methods: Amplified reference gene primers provided the basis for estimating nucleated cell counts. Here immunoSEQ multiplex PCR was the method, and the copy in TCRdb shows in-frame clones only, minus some. V, J and clone size reflect that table, while D and trimming were determined from the DNA. The sample has about 87,000 clones; about 80% are singletons. The sequence was obtained from a woman aged 65 to 85 with acute or convalescent COVID-19. The chain links TRBV20-1 to TRBJ2-7; D might be TRBD2 (5 bases). What was sequenced was peripheral blood. CDR3 DNA sequence: TGCAGTGCTAGTCGTCCGGGGAATGTCGAGCAGTACTTC. It is translated as CSASRPGNVEQYF.